This T cell receptor beta chain derives from a study of post-analysis software for immune sequencing data. TCR beta cDNA libraries had unique molecular identifiers. TCRdb independently ran MiXCR on the PCR reads; one entry per CDR3 protein. The sample yields hundreds of thousands of distinct CDR3 sequences, 35% to 45% seen once. This clonotype has only a few counts. The TCR sequence derives from a girl aged 2 to 9 with multiple sclerosis. The sequenced sample was blood.

CDR3 loop: CASSFREGSMNTEAFF. CDR3 bases: TGCGCCAGCAGCTTTCGGGAGGGAAGTATGAACACTGAAGCTTTCTTT. The V gene is TRBV5-1, the J gene TRBJ1-1, with unresolved D. Germline CDR1 SGHRS, CDR2 YFSETQ. Deletions cut 2 bases from V and 0 bases from J, with 14 bases between. The CDR3 extends over 16 amino acids.